Described below is a single TCR beta chain sequence and its context. TCR beta libraries were built with iRepertoire HTBI primers and Arm-PCR of CDR3 regions. MiXCR was run by TCRdb on the multiplex PCR reads, yielding one entry per CDR3 protein. The sample holds about 470,000 distinct CDR3 sequences, under 25% seen once. Time point here: persistent/refractory GD, antithyroid drugs over 5 years with positive TRAb. Generation of the TCR library employed RNA extracted from PBMCs. V gave up 5 bases and J gave up 4 bases; unmatched junction bases: 6. This CDR3 contains 15 residues. Germline-derived CDR1 and CDR2 are DFQATT and SNEGSKA (reference sequence). The source of the sample is a study of regulatory T cells in long-lasting Graves disease.

The sequences come from peripheral blood mononuclear cells (PBMCs), collected when the disease was refractory, from a patient treated with antithyroid drugs. The sequence was collected from a female donor with Graves disease. This chain links TRBV20-1 with TRBJ2-2; TRBD1 matches at 11 bases. CDR3 nucleotides: TGCAGTGCTCACTCGGGACAGGGGGGCACCGGGGAGCTGTTTTTT. As protein: CSAHSGQGGTGELFF.